This is a list of T cell receptor beta chains from one sample in a study of PD-1 blockade in classical Hodgkin lymphoma. Some clones are missing from TCRdb's copy, which holds only in-frame ones; the method was immunoSEQ multiplex PCR. The sample lists around 60,000 clones; 70% to 90% were seen once. Here the sequenced sample was peripheral blood mononuclear cells (PBMCs), taken before the fourth cycle of nivolumab. These TCRs come from a human donor with classical Hodgkin lymphoma. CDR3s include the opening cysteine and the closing phenylalanine or tryptophan. Each record gives: clone size, J gene, V gene, D gene, CDR3 DNA, CDR3 protein. D genes are given only for firm matches. The listing skips clone size in some rows; elsewhere it reads once, few, many or a size class.

. TRBJ2-5 TRBV5-1 . TGCGCCAGCAGCTTCCCCCAAGAGACCCAGTACTTC CASSFPQETQYF
. TRBJ2-5 TRBV12-5 . TGTGCTAGTGGCCGATGGGAGGGGGGGCCGGCTCGGGAGACCCAGTACTTC CASGRWEGGPARETQYF
. TRBJ1-2 TRBV12-5 . TGTGCTAGTGGTTTCAACCGGGGGTGGGATGGCTACACCTTC CASGFNRGWDGYTF
. TRBJ2-2 TRBV5-1 TRBD1 TGCGCCAGCAGCTTAATTTTGACAGGGCCAACCGGGGAGCTGTTTTTT CASSLILTGPTGELFF
. TRBJ1-6 TRBV5-1 . TGCGCCAGCAGCTTGGCCTCTTCGTCCAATTCACCCCTCCACTTT CASSLASSSNSPLHF
. TRBJ1-5 TRBV28 . TGTGCCAGCATCCGAAGTACCCGTAGGGGCAATCAGCCCCAGCATTTT CASIRSTRRGNQPQHF
few TRBJ1-6 TRBV6-1 . TGTGCCAGCAGTTCCGGGCCTTATAATTCACCCCTCCACTTT CASSSGPYNSPLHF
. TRBJ1-1 TRBV29-1 TRBD1 TGCAGCGTTGACGGGTTAGGGACAGGGGGTTGGTACACTGAAGCTTTCTTT CSVDGLGTGGWYTEAFF
. TRBJ1-5 TRBV2 TRBD1 TGTGCCAGCAGGGGGGATGGGACAGAGAATCAGCCCCAGCATTTT CASRGDGTENQPQHF
. TRBJ1-6 TRBV7-7 . TGTGCCAGCAGCTCAGGTCTAGGGTCACCCCTCCACTTT CASSSGLGSPLHF
. TRBJ1-2 TRBV6-5 TRBD1 TGTGCCAGCAGTTACGTAGGACAGGGCCATGGCTACACCTTC CASSYVGQGHGYTF
few TRBJ2-1 TRBV7-7 . TGTGCCAGCAGCTTGGGTGGGGGGAATGAGCAGTTCTTC CASSLGGGNEQFF
. TRBJ2-4 TRBV4-1 . TGCGCCAGCAGACCTACCATGAGAGAAAACATTCAGTACTTC CASRPTMRENIQYF
. TRBJ2-7 TRBV27 . TGTGCCAGCAGTTTAGCGGTCGATTACGAGCAGTACTTC CASSLAVDYEQYF
. TRBJ2-1 TRBV6-1 TRBD2 TGTGCCAGCAGTGAATTCCTAGCGGGGGGAAGTGAGCAGTTCTTC CASSEFLAGGSEQFF
. TRBJ1-2 TRBV5-1 TRBD1 TGCGCCAGCAGCTTGGTCGAGAATGCAGGGGGCTTTGGCTACACCTTC CASSLVENAGGFGYTF
. TRBJ2-7 TRBV6-5 . TGTGCCAGCAGCCCCTATGGGGGCCGGAGGGGCGAGCAGTACTTC CASSPYGGRRGEQYF
. TRBJ1-5 TRBV2 TRBD1 TGTGCCAGTAAGACAGGGGCCTGGCGGGGGCCCCAGCATTTT CASKTGAWRGPQHF
few TRBJ1-5 TRBV10-2 . TGCGCCAGCAGTACGACAGCCCGGGTGGGCAATCAGCCCCAGCATTTT CASSTTARVGNQPQHF
. TRBJ2-4 TRBV10-3 TRBD2 TGTGCCATCAGTGGGCAGACTAGCGGGGGAGCCGGATCCAAAAACATTCAGTACTTC CAISGQTSGGAGSKNIQYF
. TRBJ2-2 TRBV9 TRBD2 TGTGCCAGCACGGGGACTAGGGGTTCCGGGGAGCTGTTTTTT CASTGTRGSGELFF
. TRBJ1-2 TRBV2 TRBD1 TGTGCCAGCAGGGTCCTACAGGGGGATGGCTACACCTTC CASRVLQGDGYTF
once TRBJ2-7 TRBV28 . TGTGCCACCCGAGCCATCGCAACGTACGAGCAGTACTTC CATRAIATYEQYF
. TRBJ2-1 TRBV5-1 TRBD2 TGCGCCAGCAGCTTGGACGAGCGGGGGGCGAATGAGCAGTTCTTC CASSLDERGANEQFF
. TRBJ2-2 TRBV5-1 . TGCGCCAGCAGCCCTGATGGGTTGGGTCCAGGGGACACCGGGGAGCTGTTTTTT CASSPDGLGPGDTGELFF
. TRBJ2-1 TRBV6-6 . TGTGCCAGCAGTTACTCGGCCAACTACAATGAGCAGTTCTTC CASSYSANYNEQFF
once TRBJ2-7 TRBV5-4 TRBD1 TGTGCCAGCAGCCGGGGACAGGGGGCTATCGAGCAGTACTTC CASSRGQGAIEQYF
. TRBJ1-1 TRBV5-1 . TGCGCCAGCAGCTTGGGCTGGGGCATTACTGAAGCTTTCTTT CASSLGWGITEAFF
. TRBJ2-3 TRBV7-9 . TGTGCCAGCAGCTCGCCGACTTCTTTCTTCACTAGCACAGATACGCAGTATTTT CASSSPTSFFTSTDTQYF
. TRBJ1-1 TRBV30 . TGTGCCTGGAGTTCCAGGGTAGAGTCTGAAGCTTTCTTT CAWSSRVESEAFF
. TRBJ1-1 TRBV11-2 TRBD1 TGTGCCAGCAGCTTAGGACAGGGGCTTGAAGCTTTCTTT CASSLGQGLEAFF
few TRBJ2-5 TRBV30 . TGTGCCTGGAGATGGGCAGAACAAGAGACCCAGTACTTC CAWRWAEQETQYF
. TRBJ2-2 TRBV5-1 TRBD1 TGCGCCAGCAGTAAAGAATGGGGGACAGGGGGTCCCGGGGAGCTGTTTTTT CASSKEWGTGGPGELFF
. TRBJ1-2 TRBV2 . TGTGCCAGCAGTGATCTAGGAGGGGTTATCCCCAACTATGGCTACACCTTC CASSDLGGVIPNYGYTF
few TRBJ1-1 TRBV5-1 . TGCGCCAGCAGCCCGGCGGGGCGACGGGACACTGAAGCTTTCTTT CASSPAGRRDTEAFF
. TRBJ2-2 TRBV28 . TGTGCCAGCAGGACTCCGGGGCTCAACACCGGGGAGCTGTTTTTT CASRTPGLNTGELFF
. TRBJ2-5 TRBV5-1 TRBD2 TGCGCCAGCTTACCATCGGGGGGGCAGGGAGAGACCCAGTACTTC CASLPSGGQGETQYF
. TRBJ2-5 TRBV6-5 . TGTGCCAGCAGCGTTAACACCGGGACAAAGAAGACCCAGTACTTC CASSVNTGTKKTQYF